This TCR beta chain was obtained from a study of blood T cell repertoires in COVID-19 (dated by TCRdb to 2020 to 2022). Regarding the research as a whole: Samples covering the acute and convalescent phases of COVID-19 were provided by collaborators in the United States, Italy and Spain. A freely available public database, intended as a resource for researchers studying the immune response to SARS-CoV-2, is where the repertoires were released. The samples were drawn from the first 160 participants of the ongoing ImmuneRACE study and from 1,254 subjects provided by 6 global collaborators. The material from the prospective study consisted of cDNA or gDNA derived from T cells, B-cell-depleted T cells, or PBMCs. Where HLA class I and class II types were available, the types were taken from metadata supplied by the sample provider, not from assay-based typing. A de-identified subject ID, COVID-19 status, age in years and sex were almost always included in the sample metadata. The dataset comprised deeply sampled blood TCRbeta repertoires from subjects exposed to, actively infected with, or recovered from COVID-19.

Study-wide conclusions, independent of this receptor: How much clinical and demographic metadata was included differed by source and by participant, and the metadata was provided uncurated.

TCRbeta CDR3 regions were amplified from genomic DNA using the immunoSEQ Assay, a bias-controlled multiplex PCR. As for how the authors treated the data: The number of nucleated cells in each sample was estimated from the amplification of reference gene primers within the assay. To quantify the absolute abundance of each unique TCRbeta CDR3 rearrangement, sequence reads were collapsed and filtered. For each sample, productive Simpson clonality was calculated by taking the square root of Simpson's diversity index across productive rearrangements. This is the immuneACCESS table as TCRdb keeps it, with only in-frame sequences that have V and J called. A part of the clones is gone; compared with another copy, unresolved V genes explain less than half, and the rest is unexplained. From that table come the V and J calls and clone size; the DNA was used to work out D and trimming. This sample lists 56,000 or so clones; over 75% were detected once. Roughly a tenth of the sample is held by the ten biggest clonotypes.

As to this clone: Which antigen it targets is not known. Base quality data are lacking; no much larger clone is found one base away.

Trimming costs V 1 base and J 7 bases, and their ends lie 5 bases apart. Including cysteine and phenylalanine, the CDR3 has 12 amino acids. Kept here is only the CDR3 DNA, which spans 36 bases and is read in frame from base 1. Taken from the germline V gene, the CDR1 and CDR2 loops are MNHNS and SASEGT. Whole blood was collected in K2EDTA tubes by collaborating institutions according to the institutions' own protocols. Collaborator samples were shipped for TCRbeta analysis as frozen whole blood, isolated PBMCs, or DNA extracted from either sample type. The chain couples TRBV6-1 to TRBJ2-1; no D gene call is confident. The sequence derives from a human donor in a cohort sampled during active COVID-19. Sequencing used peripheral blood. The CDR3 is CASSEDGNEQFF. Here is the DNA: TGTGCCAGCAGTGAAGACGGGAATGAGCAGTTCTTC.